The rows below give T cell receptor beta chains drawn from one sample of a study of blood T cell repertoires in COVID-19. Data came from immunoSEQ multiplex PCR; TCRdb stores just in-frame clones and leaves some out. Here the sample spans about 160,000 clones, roughly 84% being singletons. The sequencing sample was made of peripheral blood. The source is a man between 50 and 59 years old with active or convalescent COVID-19. CDR3s include the opening cysteine and the closing phenylalanine or tryptophan. Clone size, where shown, is once, few, many, or a class for clones that have expanded.

v_gene: TRBV27; j_gene: TRBJ2-7; abundance: -; CDR3aa: CASTPMGRQGSNEQYF
v_gene: TRBV2; j_gene: TRBJ1-3; abundance: -; CDR3aa: CASSEGGRGGNTIYF
v_gene: TRBV7-6; j_gene: TRBJ2-3; abundance: -; CDR3aa: CASSSRWQREGHTQYF
v_gene: TRBV19; j_gene: TRBJ2-5; abundance: -; CDR3aa: CAHREEETQYF
v_gene: TRBV7-3; j_gene: TRBJ1-1; abundance: -; CDR3aa: CASSSQGRDTEAFF
v_gene: TRBV6-2/TRBV6-3; j_gene: TRBJ1-5; abundance: few; CDR3aa: CASSYSGGGNQPQHF
v_gene: TRBV19; j_gene: TRBJ2-3; abundance: -; CDR3aa: CASSIPGDTQYF
v_gene: TRBV11-3; j_gene: TRBJ2-1; abundance: -; CDR3aa: CASSLVGLGNNEQFF
v_gene: TRBV9; j_gene: TRBJ2-1; abundance: -; CDR3aa: CASSVFPNPGWNEQFF
v_gene: TRBV5-6; j_gene: TRBJ2-7; abundance: -; CDR3aa: CASSQPTGGPDEQYF
v_gene: TRBV15; j_gene: TRBJ1-4; abundance: -; CDR3aa: CATSRAGQNNEKLFF
v_gene: TRBV10-3; j_gene: TRBJ1-6; abundance: -; CDR3aa: CAISESRGLWPLHF
v_gene: TRBV4-3; j_gene: TRBJ2-5; abundance: -; CDR3aa: CASSQQGPSGRGGETQYF
v_gene: TRBV24-1; j_gene: TRBJ1-2; abundance: -; CDR3aa: CATSDGVGRYGYTF
v_gene: TRBV6-1; j_gene: TRBJ1-1; abundance: -; CDR3aa: CASSEGRGYTEAFF
v_gene: TRBV18; j_gene: TRBJ2-1; abundance: -; CDR3aa: CASSPPRGQGADEQFF
v_gene: TRBV4-1; j_gene: TRBJ1-6; abundance: -; CDR3aa: CASSQIYDGGNSPLHF
v_gene: TRBV7-2; j_gene: TRBJ1-3; abundance: -; CDR3aa: CASSPGQGSSGNTIYF
v_gene: TRBV19; j_gene: TRBJ1-1; abundance: -; CDR3aa: CASSNGQGTKAFF
v_gene: TRBV30; j_gene: TRBJ2-7; abundance: -; CDR3aa: CAWSVLPGEQYF